This TCR beta chain originates from a study of blood T cells in healthy people across ages. Study-level background: The capture of about one barcoded beta molecule per two T cells was achieved by template switching. Study findings and constraints: In older individuals, TCR beta diversity per million T cells was lower, falling roughly linearly with age.

Primers used in a second PCR of about 7 to 11 cycles were a sample-barcoded 5' primer and a J-beta primer mix. TCRdb re-analysed the 5' RACE reads in MiXCR, keeping a single row per CDR3 protein. This repertoire shows 1.5 million to 2 million distinct CDR3 sequences, roughly 28% found once; its top ten account for approximately 7.7%. V was cut by 5 bases and J by 5 bases, with 15 bases left in between. This CDR3 contains 14 residues. The V gene's germline CDR1 is MDHEN and CDR2 SYDVKM. With respect to this clonotype: Antigen specificity is unknown.

Peripheral blood was drawn, 7.5 to 10 milliliters per donor. Per-sample PBMC isolation yielded at least 6.5 million cells. This TCR derives from a woman aged 25 to 39 in good health. This sequence joins TRBV28 and TRBJ2-5, with a tentative D call TRBD1 (6 bases). The sequenced sample consisted of blood. CDR3 coding DNA: TGTGCCAGCAGTCCGGACAGTTCGAGCGAGACCCAGTACTTC. Its protein is CASSPDSSSETQYF.